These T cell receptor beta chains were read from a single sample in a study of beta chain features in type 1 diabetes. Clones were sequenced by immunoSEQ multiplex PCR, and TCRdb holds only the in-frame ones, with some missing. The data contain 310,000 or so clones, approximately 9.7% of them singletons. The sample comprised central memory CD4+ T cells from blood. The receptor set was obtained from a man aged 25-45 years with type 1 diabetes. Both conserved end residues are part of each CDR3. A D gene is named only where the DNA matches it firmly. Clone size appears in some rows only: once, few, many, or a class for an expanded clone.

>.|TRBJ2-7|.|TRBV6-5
TGTGCCAGCAGTGAGCAGGGGTACGAGCAGTACTTC
CASSEQGYEQYF
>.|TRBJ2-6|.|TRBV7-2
TGTGCCAGCAGCTTAGGTCCCTTGGGAGGTGGGGCCAACGTCCTGACTTTC
CASSLGPLGGGANVLTF
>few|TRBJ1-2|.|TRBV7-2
TGTGCCAGCAGCTTAGAGACGACAGACGCCTATGGCTACACCTTC
CASSLETTDAYGYTF
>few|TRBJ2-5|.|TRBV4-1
TGCGCCAGCAGCCTGTCTGGGACGGAGACCCAGTACTTC
CASSLSGTETQYF
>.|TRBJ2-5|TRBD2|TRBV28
TGTGCCAGCAGTCAGGCCCGGGGGGGTACGGAGACCCAGTACTTC
CASSQARGGTETQYF
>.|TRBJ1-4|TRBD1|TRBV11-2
TGTGCCAGCAGCATCCCCGGGACAGGGGGGGAAAAACTGTTTTTT
CASSIPGTGGEKLFF
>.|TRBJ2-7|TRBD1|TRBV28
TGTGCCAGCAGTCTACGGGGACAGTACTACGAGCAGTACTTC
CASSLRGQYYEQYF
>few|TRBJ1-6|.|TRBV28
TGTGCCAGCAGTTTAGTACAGTATAATTCACCCCTCCACTTT
CASSLVQYNSPLHF
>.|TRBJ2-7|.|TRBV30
TGTGCCTGGAAGGACAACTACGAGCAGTACTTC
CAWKDNYEQYF
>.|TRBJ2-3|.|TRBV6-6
TGTGCCAGCAGTAAAAACCCAGATACGCAGTATTTT
CASSKNPDTQYF
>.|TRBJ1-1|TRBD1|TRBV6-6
TGTGCCAGCAGAACTCTACAGGGGTTATATGGAGCTTTCTTT
CASRTLQGLYGAFF
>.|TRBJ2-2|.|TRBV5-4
TGTGCCAGCAGCGCTGGGGGGCACCAGGCGAACACCGGGGAGCTGTTTTTT
CASSAGGHQANTGELFF
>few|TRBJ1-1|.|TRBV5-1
TGCGCCAGCAGCTTGGCTACAGGGAATATGAACACTGAAGCTTTCTTT
CASSLATGNMNTEAFF
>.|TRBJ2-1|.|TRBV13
TGTGCCAGCAGCTTACAGATTAGCTCCTACAATGAGCAGTTCTTC
CASSLQISSYNEQFF
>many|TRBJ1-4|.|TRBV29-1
TGCAGCGTTGCCGAGGGGAGGCAATGGTTTTTT
CSVAEGRQWFF
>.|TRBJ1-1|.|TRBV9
TGTGCCAGCAGCGTAGATGGAGGGGCGAACACTGAAGCTTTCTTT
CASSVDGGANTEAFF
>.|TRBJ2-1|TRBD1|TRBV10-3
TGTGCCATCAGTGAAGGTGGCGGACAGGGGGCCGCTGAGCAGTTCTTC
CAISEGGGQGAAEQFF
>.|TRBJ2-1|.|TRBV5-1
TGCGCCAGCAGCTTGGTAGGGAGCTCCTACAATGAGCAGTTCTTC
CASSLVGSSYNEQFF
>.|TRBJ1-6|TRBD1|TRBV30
TGTGCCTGGAGTGCCCAGGGGCAGGGGGGAAGGTCACCCCTCCACTTT
CAWSAQGQGGRSPLHF
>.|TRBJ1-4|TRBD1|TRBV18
TGTGCCAGCTCACCACCGGGACAGGGTGGTGAAAAACTGTTTTTT
CASSPPGQGGEKLFF
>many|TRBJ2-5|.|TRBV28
TGTGCCAGCAGTTTAAGTGGCAGCTCGTTGGAGACCCAGTACTTC
CASSLSGSSLETQYF
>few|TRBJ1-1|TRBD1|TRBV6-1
TGTGCCAGCCTGCCGGGACAGAGCATGAACACTGAAGCTTTCTTT
CASLPGQSMNTEAFF
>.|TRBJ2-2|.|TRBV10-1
TGCGCCAGCAGTGAGTTGATCGGGGAGCTGTTTTTT
CASSELIGELFF
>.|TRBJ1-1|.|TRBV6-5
TGTGCCAGCAGTTACTCGAGTGGGGGGGCGAACACTGAAGCTTTCTTT
CASSYSSGGANTEAFF
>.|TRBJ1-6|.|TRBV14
TGTGCCAGCAGCCCCATGACGCGGGATTTCTCACCCCTCCACTTT
CASSPMTRDFSPLHF
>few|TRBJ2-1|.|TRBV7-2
TGTGCCAGCAGCGCGACGACAGACAATGAGCAGTTCTTC
CASSATTDNEQFF
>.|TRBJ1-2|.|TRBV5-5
TGTGCCAGCAGCTTGGCTTTAAGGGGCGAGGATGGCTACACCTTC
CASSLALRGEDGYTF
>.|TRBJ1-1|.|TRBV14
TGTGCCAGCAGCCCCTGGAGCGGGACACCTGTAGCTTTCTTT
CASSPWSGTPVAFF
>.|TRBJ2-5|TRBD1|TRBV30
TGTGCCTGGACTCCAGGAGACAGGGGGCGGGAGACCCAGTACTTC
CAWTPGDRGRETQYF
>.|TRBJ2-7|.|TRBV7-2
TGTGCCAGCAGCAACGACAAGTCCTACGAGCAGTACTTC
CASSNDKSYEQYF
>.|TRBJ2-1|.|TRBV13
TGTGCCAGCAGCTTAGAGGCTGAGCAGTTCTTC
CASSLEAEQFF
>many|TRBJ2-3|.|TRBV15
TGTGCCACCAGCAGAGATAGTTGGGTCTCGAGTGCAGATACGCAGTATTTT
CATSRDSWVSSADTQYF
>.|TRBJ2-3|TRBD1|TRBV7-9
TGTGCCAGTACAGGGGCAGATACGCAGTATTTT
CASTGADTQYF
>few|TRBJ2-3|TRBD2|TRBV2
TGTGCCAGTGGCGGGACTAGCGGGGCCACAGATACGCAGTATTTT
CASGGTSGATDTQYF
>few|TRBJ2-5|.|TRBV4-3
TGCGCCAGCAGCCAAGATCTAAAGGAGACCCAGTACTTC
CASSQDLKETQYF
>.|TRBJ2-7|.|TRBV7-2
TGTGCCAGCAGCGTAACCTACGAGCAGTACTTC
CASSVTYEQYF
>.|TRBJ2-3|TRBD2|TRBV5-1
TGCGCCAGCAGCACTAGCGGGGGGGAGGATACGCAGTATTTT
CASSTSGGEDTQYF
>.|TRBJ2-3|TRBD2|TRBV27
TGTGCCAGCAGTTTCGGTAGCGGGGGGGCCCTTACGCAGTATTTT
CASSFGSGGALTQYF
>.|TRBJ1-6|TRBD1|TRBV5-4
TGTGCCAGCAGCTGGGACAGGGGAGGATCACCCCTCCACTTT
CASSWDRGGSPLHF
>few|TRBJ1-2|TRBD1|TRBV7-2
TGTGCCAGCAGCTTAGTATCGGGACGAGGGGGCGCTAACTATGGCTACACCTTC
CASSLVSGRGGANYGYTF